The next 17 T cell receptor beta chains were all read from a single sample in a study of T cells in narcolepsy. Sequenced by immunoSEQ multiplex PCR; TCRdb stores in-frame clones only, minus some. The sample holds 30,000 or so clones; over 80% are singletons and the top ten take around 1%. The sequencing input was CD45RA- memory CD4+ T cells from PBMCs. These receptor sequences come from a human donor with narcolepsy.

V gene TRBV9 combines with J gene TRBJ2-3; D perhaps matches TRBD2 (5 bases). CDR1 and CDR2 (germline): SGDLS, YYNGEE. CDR3 length equals 15 residues. With 3 bases removed from V and 3 bases from J, the gap between germline ends came to 14 bases. DNA of the CDR3: TGTGCCAGCAGCGGTGGTCCGGGAAGTACAGATACGCAGTATTTT. It yields the protein CASSGGPGSTDTQYF.

This clone was found a few times. The CDR3 sequence: CASFRGQAGNTIYF. DNA of the CDR3: TGTGCCAGCTTCAGGGGGCAAGCTGGAAACACCATATATTTT. The rearrangement links TRBV28 to TRBJ1-3, with 8 bases lining up with TRBD1. The V segment lost 8 bases and the J segment 2 bases; nucleotides outside the gene matches: 5. The CDR3 totals 14 residues. The germline gives CDR1 MDHEN, CDR2 SYDVKM.

The chain's CDR3 is CASSLWGQGYSPLHF. In DNA form, the CDR3 reads TGTGCCAGCAGCCTGTGGGGACAGGGGTATTCACCCCTCCACTTT. This rearrangement joins TRBV5-4 to TRBJ1-6; 10 nucleotides line up with TRBD1. J lost 8 bases, V lost 4 bases, and 6 bases had no gene match. This CDR3 contains 15 residues. Per the germline V gene, CDR1 is SGHNT and CDR2 is YYREEE (reference sequence).

The chain employs TRBV25-1 and TRBJ1-1; 7 bases line up with TRBD1. The CDR3 loop spans 14 amino acids. Looked up from germline, CDR1 is MGHDK and CDR2 is SYGVNS. The V segment lost 7 bases and the J segment 2 bases; nucleotides outside the gene matches: 7. CDR3 protein: CASTTTGANTEAFF. For the CDR3, the DNA is TGTGCCAGCACCACCACAGGGGCTAACACTGAAGCTTTCTTT.

The table lists this clone with a few counts. The chain recombines TRBV27 with TRBJ1-1; 9 bases align to TRBD1. The CDR3 has 15 amino acids. V lost 3 bases, J lost 2 bases, and 4 bases stayed unmatched. The germline gives CDR1 MNHEY, CDR2 SMNVEV (reference sequence). This chain's CDR3 is CASSFGTGLNTEAFF. The DNA for the CDR3 is TGTGCCAGCAGTTTTGGGACAGGGTTAAACACTGAAGCTTTCTTT.

The genes are TRBV5-5 and TRBJ2-5; D may be TRBD1 or TRBD2 (5 bases each). CDR3 length: 14 amino acids. Trimming took off 0 bases at V and 1 base at J, with 7 bases between the two ends. Germline V lookup: CDR1 SGHKS, CDR2 YYEKEE (reference sequence). CDR3 sequence: CASSLAGTQETQYF. The DNA for the CDR3 is TGTGCCAGCAGCTTGGCCGGGACCCAAGAGACCCAGTACTTC.

This clone appeared once. The V call is TRBV5-4, the J call TRBJ2-5, with TRBD1 matching 10 bases. This CDR3 has 16 residues. V was clipped by 4 bases and J by 7 bases; unmatched bases: 13. In germline, CDR1 is SGHNT, CDR2 YYREEE (reference sequence). The CDR3 coding sequence is TGTGCCAGCAGCCCCAGTCCCGGGACAGGGGACGGGACCCAGTACTTC. Amino acid sequence: CASSPSPGTGDGTQYF.

The table lists this clone with a few counts. V and J are TRBV5-6 and TRBJ2-1, with D unclear. This CDR3 has 14 residues. V was pared by 3 bases and J by 5 bases, with 12 bases between. Germline CDR1 is SGHDT and CDR2 is YYEEEE. CDR3 region: CASSSIPNDNEQFF. The CDR3 coding sequence is TGTGCCAGCAGCTCTATCCCGAACGACAATGAGCAGTTCTTC.

This clone has a handful of counts. The rearrangement joins TRBV2 to TRBJ1-4; TRBD1 matches at 7 bases. The CDR3 runs 14 residues. CDR1 SNHLY and CDR2 FYNNEI come from the germline V gene. The V and J ends lost 6 bases and 4 bases, in that order; junction bases with no gene match: 5. The chain's CDR3 is CASSRTGFNEKLFF. Written as DNA, the CDR3 is TGTGCCAGCAGCAGGACAGGTTTTAATGAAAAACTGTTTTTT.

The V call is TRBV7-2, the J call TRBJ2-7; 9 nucleotides agree with TRBD1. The germline V gene encodes CDR1 SGHTA and CDR2 FQGNSA. This CDR3 has 15 amino acids. J gave up 5 bases and V 5 bases, and 10 bases lay outside the gene matches. CDR3 sequence: CASSPTGTGLNEQYF. The CDR3 DNA follows: TGTGCCAGCAGCCCCACCGGGACAGGGCTCAACGAGCAGTACTTC.

J is TRBJ2-1 and V is TRBV14; D is undetermined. CDR3 length equals 12 residues. CDR1 is SGHDN and CDR2 is FVKESK in the germline V gene. Trimming left V 6 bases short and J 2 bases short, with 5 bases between. CDR3 in amino acids: CASSRAYNEQFF. CDR3 DNA: TGTGCCAGCAGTCGAGCCTACAATGAGCAGTTCTTC. Supplemented by reference TRBV14 and TRBJ2-1, the full variable domain reads EAGVTQFPSHSVIEKGQTVTLRCDPISGHDNLYWYRRVMGKEIKFLLHFVKESKQDESGMPNNRFLAERTGGTYSTLKVQPAELEDSGVYFCASSRAYNEQFFGPGTRLTVL.

This clone was counted only a few times. The chain joins TRBV7-2 to TRBJ2-5, with TRBD2 matching 10 bases. Germline-derived CDR1 and CDR2 are SGHTA and FQGNSA. J lost 2 bases, V lost 1 base, and 4 bases had no gene match. CDR3 length: 16 residues. The DNA of the CDR3 is TGTGCCAGCAGCTTAGTGAGCGGGGGGGCACAAGAGACCCAGTACTTC. It specifies CASSLVSGGAQETQYF.

On this clone: This CDR3 is also generated by other DNA sequences in the sample. The chain employs TRBV15 and TRBJ1-1; D is possibly TRBD1 (6 bases). The CDR3 runs to 24 residues. Germline values: CDR1 LNHNV, CDR2 YYDKDF (reference sequence). Trimming shortened V by 1 base and J by 0 bases, and 36 bases separated the two germline ends. CDR3 DNA: TGTGCCACCAGCAGAGTTCGCATAGATGGACAGACCACGCAGAAATCCTCCATGAACACTGAAGCTTTCTTT. Amino acid sequence: CATSRVRIDGQTTQKSSMNTEAFF.

This sequence joins TRBV9 and TRBJ2-3, with D perhaps given as TRBD1 or TRBD2 (5 bases each). V shed 3 bases and J shed 5 bases, with 16 bases lying between them. From germline, CDR1 is SGDLS and CDR2 YYNGEE. CDR3 length: 15 residues. The CDR3 here is CASSGVGTRGDTQYF. In DNA form, the CDR3 reads TGTGCCAGCAGCGGCGTCGGGACGAGAGGAGATACGCAGTATTTT.

The chain recombines TRBV5-1 with TRBJ1-2; D call uncertain. V gave up 3 bases and J gave up 3 bases, with 18 bases separating them. This CDR3 contains 16 residues. CDR1 is SGHRS, CDR2 YFSETQ, per germline. The chain's CDR3 is CASSYSGSLNDYGYTF. The CDR3 DNA reads TGCGCCAGCAGCTACTCGGGCAGCCTTAACGACTATGGCTACACCTTC.

The V and J genes are TRBV7-2 and TRBJ2-2; 9 positions match TRBD2. Trimming removed 2 bases from V and 7 bases from J; junction bases left unmatched: 5. CDR3 size: 15 residues. Germline values: CDR1 SGHTA, CDR2 FQGNSA. The CDR3 protein is CASSLNLAGRGELFF. The CDR3 bases are TGTGCCAGCAGCTTAAACCTAGCGGGGCGCGGGGAGCTGTTTTTT.

CDR3 region: CASRKGDSNQPQHF. The CDR3 DNA follows: TGTGCCAGCAGAAAGGGTGATAGCAATCAGCCCCAGCATTTT. The chain links TRBV6-5 to TRBJ1-5; D not resolved. Germline CDR1 and CDR2: MNHEY and SVGAGI. The CDR3 contains 14 residues. Trimming pared 6 bases from V and 0 bases from J, leaving 9 bases between.